The 8 T cell receptor beta chains presented below share a single source sample, sequenced in a study of blood T cells in healthy people across ages. The use of a sample-barcoded 5' primer and a J-beta primer mix characterized a second PCR of about 6 to 11 cycles. TCRdb used MiXCR to reprocess the 5' RACE reads, holding one entry per CDR3 protein. The sample consists of 650,000 to 700,000 distinct CDR3 sequences, around 50% of them appearing once. Sequenced sample: blood. These receptors all come from a woman older than 75 in good health.

For this clonotype: This is likely a read error, given that the CDR3 carries no conserved phenylalanine or tryptophan at its end. The genes are TRBV20-1 and TRBJ2-1; tentative D call: TRBD1 (6 bases). The CDR3 sequence is 14 residues long. From germline, CDR1 is DFQATT and CDR2 SNEGSKA (reference sequence). Trimming took 5 bases from V and 0 from J, leaving 11 bases between them. In DNA form, the CDR3 reads TGCAGTGCTCTGAGGGGGAGCTCCTACAATGAGCAGTTCATC. The encoded protein is CSALRGSSYNEQFI.

The chain couples TRBV7-9 to TRBJ2-3; a possible D gene is TRBD2 (5 bases). CDR3 size: 15 residues. V gave up 4 bases and J gave up 3 bases, with 14 bases separating them. Per germline, CDR1 SEHNR and CDR2 FQNEAQ (reference sequence). CDR3 in DNA: TGTGCCAGCAGCTCAAATCTTCGGGGTACAGATACGCAGTATTTT. Its translation is CASSSNLRGTDTQYF.

This clonotype was seen ten or more times. The rearrangement joins TRBV20-1 to TRBJ2-3; the match to TRBD2 covers 8 bases. The CDR3 has 14 amino acids. V shed 5 bases and J 4 bases; nucleotides not matched to a gene: 8. The germline CDR1 and CDR2 sequences are DFQATT and SNEGSKA (reference sequence). In DNA, the CDR3 is TGCAGTGCTGTGGACGGGAGGGTTCCAGATACGCAGTATTTT. This sequence encodes CSAVDGRVPDTQYF.

The J gene is TRBJ1-2, the V gene TRBV3-1; weak D call: TRBD1 (6 bases). CDR1 and CDR2 from the germline V gene are LGHDT and YNNKEL (reference sequence). The CDR3 has 17 amino acids. The V and J ends lost 4 bases and 1 base respectively, with 19 bases between them. The CDR3 reads CASSPSRRDTLNYGYTF. The CDR3 nucleotides read TGTGCCAGCAGCCCATCACGCCGGGACACACTTAACTATGGCTACACCTTC.

This clonotype was detected once. The chain has TRBV20-1 and TRBJ1-5, with 7 positions matching TRBD1. The CDR3 runs to 16 residues. The V gene end was trimmed by 1 base and the J gene end by 3 bases; junction bases not matched to a gene: 9. Germline values: CDR1 DFQATT, CDR2 SNEGSKA (reference sequence). The CDR3: CSARGETGYDNQPQHF. The CDR3 bases are TGCAGTGCTAGAGGGGAGACAGGGTATGACAATCAGCCCCAGCATTTT.

This clonotype was counted at least ten times. The V gene is TRBV27, the J gene TRBJ2-5, with D hard to call. In germline, CDR1 is MNHEY, CDR2 SMNVEV (reference sequence). CDR3 length: 15 residues. V lost 6 bases and J lost 4, with 18 bases in between. CDR3 sequence (DNA): TGTGCCAGCAGATCCTCGAGAGAACAAATAGAGACCCAGTACTTC. Protein sequence: CASRSSREQIETQYF.

The genes are TRBV3-1 and TRBJ2-1; the match to TRBD2 covers 9 bases. The CDR3 extends over 11 amino acids. Losses at the gene ends were 1 base for V and 14 bases for J; bases not matched to a gene: 0. The germline V gene encodes CDR1 LGHDT and CDR2 YNNKEL (reference sequence). CDR3 in amino acids: CASSQGGREFF. CDR3 nucleotides: TGTGCCAGCAGCCAAGGCGGGAGGGAGTTCTTC.

This clonotype was detected many times. The J gene is TRBJ1-2, the V gene TRBV20-1; maybe TRBD1 (6 bases). Trimming stripped 3 bases from V and 2 bases from J, with 10 bases between. Germline V gene sequence: CDR1 DFQATT, CDR2 SNEGSKA (reference sequence). CDR3 size: 13 residues. The DNA of the CDR3 is TGCAGTGCTAGGGGGGACAACAACTATGGCTACACCTTC. Its protein product is CSARGDNNYGYTF.